A single sample is the source of the 10 T cell receptor beta chains below, sequenced in a study of identical twins. Each CDR3 protein is one row after TCRdb ran MiXCR on the 5' RACE reads. The table lists 450,000 to 650,000 distinct CDR3 sequences, roughly 15% of them singletons. A further study also used this sample, focusing on yellow fever vaccine responses in identical twins.

Sequencing was done on a sample of CD4+ T cells sorted from blood. These TCRs come from a woman aged 18-29 years in good health.

This clonotype was observed a handful of times. The rearrangement uses TRBV27 and TRBJ2-2; D is unclear. Germline V lookup: CDR1 MNHEY, CDR2 SMNVEV (reference sequence). This CDR3 comprises 14 residues. Trimming removed 4 bases from V and 1 base from J, with 7 bases in between. CDR3 in amino acids: CASSSWMNTGELFF. CDR3 nucleotide sequence: TGTGCCAGCAGTTCCTGGATGAACACCGGGGAGCTGTTTTTT.

This sequence joins TRBV2 and TRBJ2-3, with 15 bases lining up with TRBD2. Germline trimming cut 3 bases from V and 3 bases from J; bases unmatched to any gene: 4. CDR3 length: 17 residues. Germline loops: CDR1 SNHLY, CDR2 FYNNEI. The CDR3 loop is CASSELGTSGGTDTQYF. The CDR3 region has the DNA TGTGCCAGCAGTGAGCTCGGGACTAGCGGGGGGACAGATACGCAGTATTTT.

The chain employs TRBV7-9 and TRBJ2-3; unclear D gene. Germline V gives CDR1 SEHNR, CDR2 FQNEAQ (reference sequence). Trimming left V 2 bases short and J 4 bases short, with 7 bases between. The CDR3 spans 13 residues. The CDR3 protein is CASSLSQPDTQYF. In nucleotides, the CDR3 is TGTGCCAGCAGCTTATCGCAGCCAGATACGCAGTATTTT.

The CDR3 loop reads CAISELEGFGAQHF. The CDR3 DNA follows: TGTGCCATCAGTGAGTTAGAAGGGTTTGGGGCCCAGCATTTT. The chain has TRBV10-3 and TRBJ1-5; no clear D. Germline V gene data show CDR1 as ENHRY and CDR2 as SYGVKD. Trimming took 1 base from V and 11 from J, leaving 15 bases between them. There are 14 residues in the CDR3.

This clonotype showed up just a few times. V usage is TRBV2 and J usage is TRBJ2-3, with D possibly TRBD2 on 6 matching bases. The V gene lost 2 bases and the J gene lost 2 bases, with 8 bases spanning the gap. The germline gives CDR1 SNHLY, CDR2 FYNNEI. The CDR3 contains 14 residues. Written as DNA, the CDR3 is TGTGCCAGCAGTGAAATAGCGGACACAGATACGCAGTATTTT. Translating it yields CASSEIADTDTQYF.

The chain combines TRBV20-1 with TRBJ2-1; 14 nucleotides align to TRBD2. The V gene's germline CDR1 is DFQATT and CDR2 SNEGSKA (reference sequence). With V trimmed by 3 bases and J by 8 bases, 3 bases remained unmatched. The CDR3 has 14 amino acids. CDR3 nucleotide sequence: TGCAGTGCTAGCCGACTAGCGGGAGGGTATGAGCAGTTCTTC. It encodes CSASRLAGGYEQFF.

This clonotype was counted only a few times. The chain has TRBV20-1 and TRBJ2-5; tentative D call: TRBD2 (5 bases). The CDR3 has 13 residues. Trimming stripped 2 bases from V and 5 bases from J, with 12 bases between. The V gene's germline CDR1 is DFQATT and CDR2 SNEGSKA (reference sequence). The chain's CDR3 is CSARLAGLETQYF. The CDR3 coding sequence is TGCAGTGCTAGACTAGCCGGTCTTGAGACCCAGTACTTC.

This clonotype was seen only a few times. This chain links TRBV12-3 or TRBV12-4 with TRBJ1-1, with D tentatively TRBD1 (5 bases). V was cut by 6 bases and J by 4 bases, with 12 bases left in between. The CDR3 runs to 13 residues. CDR3 DNA: TGTGCCAGCAGGTCACAGGTGAGCACTGAAGCTTTCTTT. Translating gives CASRSQVSTEAFF.

The chain links TRBV20-1 to TRBJ2-1; D perhaps matches TRBD2 (6 bases). The ends were cut back, 0 bases at V and 2 bases at J, with 14 bases in the middle. CDR3 length equals 16 residues. Germline loops: CDR1 DFQATT, CDR2 SNEGSKA (reference sequence). CDR3 region: CSARDPIASAYNEQFF. CDR3 bases: TGCAGTGCTAGAGATCCCATAGCTAGCGCCTACAATGAGCAGTTCTTC.

This clonotype came up a few times. The chain links TRBV27 to TRBJ2-3, with TRBD2 as a possible D gene (6 bases). The CDR3 spans 17 residues. The V and J ends lost 6 bases and 2 bases respectively, with 21 bases between them. Germline-derived CDR1 and CDR2 are MNHEY and SMNVEV (reference sequence). CDR3 DNA: TGTGCCAGCAGCACCCTCCTCTTGCGGGGACCCACAGATACGCAGTATTTT. This translates into CASSTLLLRGPTDTQYF.